A single sample gave rise to the 20 T cell receptor beta chains below, sequenced in a study of T cells in Graves' hyperthyroidism and ophthalmopathy. RNA transcripts provided the source from which TCR beta CDR3 regions were amplified. The primer set for the first-round RT-PCR of the TCR CDR3 was HTBI. TCRdb used MiXCR to reprocess the multiplex PCR reads, holding one entry per CDR3 protein. The table lists some 510,000 distinct CDR3 sequences, roughly 46% of them singletons. Sequencing was done on a sample of peripheral blood or thyroid tissue (not recorded which). These TCRs come from a woman under 30 with Graves' hyperthyroidism.

The V call is TRBV5-1, the J call TRBJ1-1; TRBD1 is a possible D gene (5 bases). Per the germline V gene, CDR1 is SGHRS and CDR2 is YFSETQ. V was cut by 0 bases and J by 1 base, with 13 bases left in between. The CDR3 has 16 residues. CDR3 in DNA: TGCGCCAGCAGCTTGGTCGGTAGGGGTAGGAACACTGAAGCTTTCTTT. Translation: CASSLVGRGRNTEAFF. Complete variable domain (other parts from reference TRBV5-1 and TRBJ1-1): KAGVTQTPRYLIKTRGQQVTLSCSPISGHRSVSWYQQTPGQGLQFLFEYFSETQRNKGNFPGRFSGRQFSNSRSEMNVSTLELGDSALYLCASSLVGRGRNTEAFFGQGTRLTVV.

The chain employs TRBV7-8 and TRBJ1-5, with D unresolved. Looked up from germline, CDR1 is SGHVS and CDR2 is FQNEAQ. V lost 1 base and J lost 3, with 16 bases in between. The CDR3 contains 17 residues. CDR3 region: CASSLGVGGEYNQPQHF. Written as DNA, the CDR3 is TGTGCCAGCAGCTTAGGAGTCGGCGGGGAATACAATCAGCCCCAGCATTTT.

CDR3 loop: CSYGQATSEAFF. The CDR3 DNA reads TGCAGCTACGGACAGGCAACGTCTGAAGCTTTCTTT. The chain uses TRBV29-1 and TRBJ1-1; TRBD1 agrees at 7 bases. The CDR3 sequence is 12 residues long. With V trimmed by 8 bases and J by 6 bases, 9 bases remained unmatched. Germline CDR1 reads SQVTM; CDR2 reads ANQGSEA.

This chain connects TRBV19 to TRBJ1-1, with D unresolved. CDR1 and CDR2 (germline): LNHDA, SQIVND (reference sequence). V lost 3 bases and J 1 base, leaving 9 bases between the germline ends. The CDR3 is 14 amino acids. CDR3: CASSILPGNTEAFF. The CDR3 nucleotides read TGTGCCAGTAGTATTCTGCCGGGGAACACTGAAGCTTTCTTT.

This clonotype was picked up a small number of times. The V call is TRBV5-1, the J call TRBJ1-1; unclear D gene. The CDR3 loop spans 14 amino acids. Per germline, CDR1 SGHRS and CDR2 YFSETQ. V lost 4 bases and J 1 base, leaving 11 bases between the germline ends. The CDR3 here is CASSEETENTEAFF. The CDR3, as DNA: TGCGCCAGCAGCGAAGAGACGGAGAACACTGAAGCTTTCTTT.

The V gene is TRBV4-2, the J gene TRBJ1-5; D may be TRBD1 (6 bases). The germline gives CDR1 LGHNA, CDR2 YNFKEQ. Between the trimmed V and J ends, which lost 2 bases and 7 bases, there was a span of 12 bases. The CDR3 contains 14 residues. The CDR3 nucleotides read TGTGCCAGCAGCCAAAACAGGGTTGAGCAGCCCCAGCATTTT. This encodes CASSQNRVEQPQHF.

The chain links TRBV20-1 to TRBJ1-1; 7 positions agree with TRBD1. This CDR3 comprises 14 residues. Trimming at V came to 0 bases and at J to 7 bases, leaving 8 bases not matched to a gene. From germline, CDR1 is DFQATT and CDR2 SNEGSKA (reference sequence). CDR3 loop: CSARDATGAGEAFF. In DNA form, the CDR3 reads TGCAGTGCTAGAGATGCCACAGGGGCAGGTGAAGCTTTCTTT.

The V and J genes are TRBV7-8 and TRBJ2-6; the D gene is possibly TRBD2 (6 bases). This CDR3 has 17 amino acids. V was trimmed by 3 bases and J by 0 bases, leaving 12 bases between them. Germline V gives CDR1 SGHVS, CDR2 FQNEAQ. CDR3 sequence: CASSLWGDHSGANVLTF. CDR3 coding DNA: TGTGCCAGCAGCTTGTGGGGGGACCACTCTGGGGCCAACGTCCTGACTTTC.

J is TRBJ1-4 and V is TRBV7-9, with D uncertain. The V and J ends lost 4 bases and 4 bases respectively, with 13 bases between them. Per germline, CDR1 SEHNR and CDR2 FQNEAQ (reference sequence). The CDR3 covers 15 residues. CDR3 DNA sequence: TGTGCCAGCAGCTCAGACCGCCAGAATAATGAAAAACTGTTTTTT. Translated: CASSSDRQNNEKLFF.

The CDR3 is CASSAGTYSGNTIYF. In DNA form, the CDR3 reads TGTGCCAGCAGCGCCGGGACATACTCTGGAAACACCATATATTTT. This chain links TRBV9 with TRBJ1-3, with a tentative D call TRBD1 (6 bases). CDR3 length: 15 amino acids. The V gene lost 3 bases and the J gene lost 0 bases, with 10 bases spanning the gap. Germline-derived CDR1 and CDR2 are SGDLS and YYNGEE.

Concerning this clonotype: A read error may explain this, as a much larger clone is one base away. This chain links TRBV7-2 with TRBJ2-7; 12 bases are a match to TRBD2. This CDR3 has 14 residues. Germline values: CDR1 SGHTA, CDR2 FQGNSA. The V gene end was trimmed by 4 bases and the J gene end by 6 bases; junction bases not matched to a gene: 4. CDR3 DNA sequence: TGTGCCAGCAGCTCCACTAGCGGGAGGTCCGAGCAGTACTTC. It is translated as CASSSTSGRSEQYF.

This clonotype was picked up one time. The genes are TRBV19 and TRBJ1-2; D possibly corresponds to TRBD1 (5 bases). V shed 1 base and J shed 2 bases, with 11 bases lying between them. In germline, CDR1 is LNHDA, CDR2 SQIVND (reference sequence). The CDR3 covers 15 residues. The CDR3 is CASSIGVGANYGYTF. In nucleotides, the CDR3 is TGTGCCAGTAGTATAGGGGTAGGGGCGAACTATGGCTACACCTTC.

About this clonotype: A much larger clone differs from this one at a single base, so this may be a read error. This chain links TRBV2 with TRBJ1-1; the D gene is possibly TRBD1 (6 bases). Trimming removed 7 bases from V and 6 bases from J, with 15 bases in between. CDR1 SNHLY and CDR2 FYNNEI come from the germline V gene. This CDR3 region has 13 residues. The CDR3 region has the DNA TGTGCCAGCAAGGTGACTGGGGGGCCTGAAGCTTTCTTT. Its translation: CASKVTGGPEAFF.

The chain recombines TRBV10-1 with TRBJ2-5, with D perhaps TRBD1 (5 bases). Germline V CDR1 and CDR2: WNHNN, SYGVQD (reference sequence). The CDR3 contains 12 residues. V lost 2 bases to trimming and J lost 9 bases, with 10 bases between them. The CDR3, as DNA: TGCGCCAGCAGTGAGACAGGTCAGCCCCAGTACTTC. Protein sequence: CASSETGQPQYF.

The chain uses TRBV9 and TRBJ2-7, with 9 nucleotides matching TRBD2. Germline loops: CDR1 SGDLS, CDR2 YYNGEE. Unmatched junction bases numbered 9, after V lost 4 bases and J lost 7 bases. The CDR3 runs to 14 residues. In nucleotides, the CDR3 is TGTGCCAGCAGCTCCGGCGGGAGGGCGAATGAGCAGTACTTC. Amino acids: CASSSGGRANEQYF.

This clonotype was seen only a few times. The chain uses TRBV7-9 and TRBJ1-5; 8 bases are a match to TRBD1. The germline V gene encodes CDR1 SEHNR and CDR2 FQNEAQ (reference sequence). This CDR3 comprises 13 residues. J lost 3 bases, V lost 6 bases, and 1 base had no gene match. CDR3 nucleotides: TGTGCCAGCAGGACAGGGGACAATCAGCCCCAGCATTTT. Translated, it gives CASRTGDNQPQHF.

There are many counts of this clonotype. The chain joins TRBV7-6 to TRBJ1-2; 10 bases are a match to TRBD1. The germline V gene has CDR1 SGHVS and CDR2 FNYEAQ. The CDR3 has 14 residues. V lost 5 bases to trimming and J lost 7 bases; unmatched junction nucleotides: 7. CDR3 DNA: TGTGCCAGCAGCGCCGACAGGGGGCTCAGTGGCTACACCTTC. This encodes CASSADRGLSGYTF.

This chain links TRBV29-1 with TRBJ2-5, with TRBD2 matching 12 bases. The CDR3 loop spans 14 amino acids. V shed 6 bases and J 1 base; nucleotides not matched to a gene: 3. Looked up from germline, CDR1 is SQVTM and CDR2 is ANQGSEA. CDR3 in amino acids: CSVTSGGIQETQYF. The CDR3 nucleotides are TGCAGCGTGACTAGCGGGGGAATCCAAGAGACCCAGTACTTC.

The V and J genes are TRBV7-2 and TRBJ1-1, with D perhaps TRBD1 (5 bases). V lost 4 bases and J 10 bases, leaving 13 bases between the germline ends. The CDR3 spans 12 residues. CDR1 SGHTA and CDR2 FQGNSA come from the germline V gene. The CDR3 protein is CASSSPVGTAFF. In DNA form, the CDR3 reads TGTGCCAGCAGCTCTCCGGTGGGGACAGCTTTCTTT.

The table lists this clonotype with many counts. The chain recombines TRBV15 with TRBJ1-3, with TRBD1 as a possible D gene (5 bases). Germline assignment: CDR1 LNHNV and CDR2 YYDKDF (reference sequence). Trimming took off 5 bases at V and 8 bases at J, with 13 bases between the two ends. The CDR3 extends over 13 amino acids. The CDR3 nucleotides read TGTGCCACCAGCGGGGGAAGTTGGGACACCATATATTTT. The encoded protein is CATSGGSWDTIYF.